This entry is about one TCR beta chain. The antigen remains undetermined. The data stem from a study of blood T cells in healthy people across ages. About the study: Through template switching, about one barcoded beta molecule was captured per two T cells, as measured in model experiments. Broader study findings: Diversity was higher, and naive CD4+ cells more numerous, in long-lived donors than in aged donors.

The V end was cut by 1 base, the J end by 4 bases, with 10 bases between. The CDR3 totals 14 residues. Germline lookup yields CDR1 LGHNA and CDR2 YNFKEQ. Each donor supplied around 9.6 milliliters of peripheral blood. It was with a sample-barcoded 5' primer and a J-beta primer mix that a second PCR of roughly 6 to 11 cycles was run. Sequencing yielded, for each sample, at least 3 million paired-end reads carrying CDR3. TCRdb independently ran MiXCR on the 5' RACE reads; one entry per CDR3 protein. Here the sample spans about 940,000 distinct CDR3 sequences, about 44% being singletons. This receptor was obtained from a man aged 25-45 years in good health. The source material was blood. The V call is TRBV4-2, the J call TRBJ1-2, with D possibly being TRBD1 (5 bases). CDR3 residues: CASSQVGVTYGYTF. CDR3 coding DNA: TGTGCCAGCAGCCAAGTGGGGGTCACCTATGGCTACACCTTC.